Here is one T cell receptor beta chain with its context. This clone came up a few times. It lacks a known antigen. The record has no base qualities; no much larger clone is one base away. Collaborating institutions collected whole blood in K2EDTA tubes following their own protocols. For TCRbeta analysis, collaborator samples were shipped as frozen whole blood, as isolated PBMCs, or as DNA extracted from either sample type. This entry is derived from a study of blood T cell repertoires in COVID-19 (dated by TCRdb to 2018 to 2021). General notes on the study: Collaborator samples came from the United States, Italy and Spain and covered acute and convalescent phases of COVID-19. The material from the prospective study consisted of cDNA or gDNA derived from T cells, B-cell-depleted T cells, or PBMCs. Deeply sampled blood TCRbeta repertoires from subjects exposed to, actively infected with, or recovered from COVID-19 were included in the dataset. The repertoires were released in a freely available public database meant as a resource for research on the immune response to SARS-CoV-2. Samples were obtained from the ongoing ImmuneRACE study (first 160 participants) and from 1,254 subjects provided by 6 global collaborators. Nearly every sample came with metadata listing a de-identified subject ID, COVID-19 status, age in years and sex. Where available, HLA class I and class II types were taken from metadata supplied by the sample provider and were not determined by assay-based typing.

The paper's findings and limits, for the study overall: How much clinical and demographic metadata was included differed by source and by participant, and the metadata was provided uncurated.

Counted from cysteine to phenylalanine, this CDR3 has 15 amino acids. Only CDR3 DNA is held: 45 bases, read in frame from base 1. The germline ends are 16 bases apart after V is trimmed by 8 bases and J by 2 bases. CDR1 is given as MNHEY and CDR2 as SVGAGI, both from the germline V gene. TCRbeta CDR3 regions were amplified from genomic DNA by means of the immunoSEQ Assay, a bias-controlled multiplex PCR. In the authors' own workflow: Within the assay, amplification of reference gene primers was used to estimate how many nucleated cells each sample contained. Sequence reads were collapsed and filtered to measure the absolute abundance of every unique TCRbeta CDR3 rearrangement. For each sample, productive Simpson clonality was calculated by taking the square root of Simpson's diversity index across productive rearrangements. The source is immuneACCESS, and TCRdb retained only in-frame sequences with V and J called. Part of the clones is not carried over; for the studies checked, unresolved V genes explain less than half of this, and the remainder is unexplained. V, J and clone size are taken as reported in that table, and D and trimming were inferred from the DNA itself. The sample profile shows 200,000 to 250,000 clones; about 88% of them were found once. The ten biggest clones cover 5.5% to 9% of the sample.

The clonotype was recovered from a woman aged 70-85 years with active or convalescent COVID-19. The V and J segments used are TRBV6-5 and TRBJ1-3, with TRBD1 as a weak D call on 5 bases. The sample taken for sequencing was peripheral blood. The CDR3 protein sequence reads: CASCRTGDAGNTIYF. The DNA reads TGTGCCAGCTGTAGGACGGGGGATGCTGGAAACACCATATATTTT.